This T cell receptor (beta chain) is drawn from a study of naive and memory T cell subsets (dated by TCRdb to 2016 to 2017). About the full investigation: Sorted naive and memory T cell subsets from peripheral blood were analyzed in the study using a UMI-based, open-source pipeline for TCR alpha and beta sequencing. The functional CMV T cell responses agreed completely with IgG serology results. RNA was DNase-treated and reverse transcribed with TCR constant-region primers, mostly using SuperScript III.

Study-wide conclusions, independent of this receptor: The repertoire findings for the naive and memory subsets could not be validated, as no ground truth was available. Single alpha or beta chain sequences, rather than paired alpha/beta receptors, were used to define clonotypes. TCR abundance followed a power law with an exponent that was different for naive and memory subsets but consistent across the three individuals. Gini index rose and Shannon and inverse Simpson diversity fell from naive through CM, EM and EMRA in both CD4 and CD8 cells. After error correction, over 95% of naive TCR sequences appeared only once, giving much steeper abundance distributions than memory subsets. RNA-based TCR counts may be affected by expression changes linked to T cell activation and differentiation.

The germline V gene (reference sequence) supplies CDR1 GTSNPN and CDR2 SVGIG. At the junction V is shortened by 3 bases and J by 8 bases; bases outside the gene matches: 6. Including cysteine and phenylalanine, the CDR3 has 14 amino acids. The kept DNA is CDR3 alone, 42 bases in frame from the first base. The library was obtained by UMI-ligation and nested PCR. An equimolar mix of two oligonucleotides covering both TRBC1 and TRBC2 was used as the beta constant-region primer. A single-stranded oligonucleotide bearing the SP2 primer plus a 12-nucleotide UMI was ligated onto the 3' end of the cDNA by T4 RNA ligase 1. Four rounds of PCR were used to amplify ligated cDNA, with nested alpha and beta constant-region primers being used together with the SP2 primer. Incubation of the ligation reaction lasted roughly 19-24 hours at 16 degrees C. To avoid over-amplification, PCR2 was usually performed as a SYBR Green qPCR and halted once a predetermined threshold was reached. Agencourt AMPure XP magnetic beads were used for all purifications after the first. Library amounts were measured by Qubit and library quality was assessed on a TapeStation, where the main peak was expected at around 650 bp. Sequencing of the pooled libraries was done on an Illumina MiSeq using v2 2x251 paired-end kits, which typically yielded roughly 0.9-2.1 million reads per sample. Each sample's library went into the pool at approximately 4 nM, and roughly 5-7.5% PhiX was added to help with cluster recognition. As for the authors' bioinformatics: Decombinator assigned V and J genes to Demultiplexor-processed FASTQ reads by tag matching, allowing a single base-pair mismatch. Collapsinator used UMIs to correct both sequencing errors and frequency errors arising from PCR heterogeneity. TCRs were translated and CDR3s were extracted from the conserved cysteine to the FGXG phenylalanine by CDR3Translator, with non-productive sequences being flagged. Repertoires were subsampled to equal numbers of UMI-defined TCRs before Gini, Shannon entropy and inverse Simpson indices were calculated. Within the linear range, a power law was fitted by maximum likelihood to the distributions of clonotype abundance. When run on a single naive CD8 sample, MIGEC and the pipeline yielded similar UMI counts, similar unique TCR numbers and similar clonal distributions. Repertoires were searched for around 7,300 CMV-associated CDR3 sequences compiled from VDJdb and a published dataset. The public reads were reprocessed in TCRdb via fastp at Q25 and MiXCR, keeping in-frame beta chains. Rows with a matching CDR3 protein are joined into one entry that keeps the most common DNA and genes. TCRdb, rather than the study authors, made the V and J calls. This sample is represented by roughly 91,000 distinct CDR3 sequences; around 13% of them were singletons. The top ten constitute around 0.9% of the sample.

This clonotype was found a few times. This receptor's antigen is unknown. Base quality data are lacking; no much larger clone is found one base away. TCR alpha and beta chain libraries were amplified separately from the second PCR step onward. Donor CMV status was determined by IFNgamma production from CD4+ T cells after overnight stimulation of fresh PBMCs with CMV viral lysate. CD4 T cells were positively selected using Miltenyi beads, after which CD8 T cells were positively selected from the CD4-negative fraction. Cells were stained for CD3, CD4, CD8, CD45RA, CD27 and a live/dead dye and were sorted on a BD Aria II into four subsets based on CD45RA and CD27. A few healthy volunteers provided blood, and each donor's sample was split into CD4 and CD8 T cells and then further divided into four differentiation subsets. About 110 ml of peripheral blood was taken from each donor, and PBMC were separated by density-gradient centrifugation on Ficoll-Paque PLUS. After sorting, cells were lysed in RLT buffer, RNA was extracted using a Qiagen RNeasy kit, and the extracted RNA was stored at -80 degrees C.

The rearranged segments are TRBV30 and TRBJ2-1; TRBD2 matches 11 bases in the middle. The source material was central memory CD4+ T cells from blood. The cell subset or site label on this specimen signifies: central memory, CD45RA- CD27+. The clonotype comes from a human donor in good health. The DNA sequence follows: TGTGCCTGGAGGCCCACTAGCGGGAGTTATGAGCAGTTCTTC. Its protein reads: CAWRPTSGSYEQFF.